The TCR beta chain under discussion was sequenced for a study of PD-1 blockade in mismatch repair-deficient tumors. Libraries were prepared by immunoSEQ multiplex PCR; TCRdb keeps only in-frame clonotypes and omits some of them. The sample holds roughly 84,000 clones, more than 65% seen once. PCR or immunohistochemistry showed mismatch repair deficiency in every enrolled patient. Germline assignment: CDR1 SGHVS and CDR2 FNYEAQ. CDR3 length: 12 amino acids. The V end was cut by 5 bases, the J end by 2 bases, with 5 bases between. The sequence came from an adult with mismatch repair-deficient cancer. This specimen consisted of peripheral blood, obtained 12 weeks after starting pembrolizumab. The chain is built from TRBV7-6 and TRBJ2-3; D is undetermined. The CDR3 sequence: CASSPDTDTQYF. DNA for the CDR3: TGTGCCAGCAGCCCGGACACAGATACGCAGTATTTT.